This entry concerns a single TCR beta chain. Its antigen remains unidentified. A junction end diverges from the germline sequence, so it may reflect a read error. The library was produced with the immunoSEQ multiplex PCR assay. For the multiplex PCR, a mixture combining 60 forward primers for TCR Vbeta segments and 13 reverse primers for TCR Jbeta segments was used. The CDR3 region of rearranged TCR beta genes was amplified from genomic DNA by a multiplex PCR assay. The Illumina HiSeq System was used to sequence the amplified TCR beta libraries as 87-base-pair reads. Under the source paper's analysis protocol: A later analysis counted about 76 million unique TCR beta chains across the 500 to 850 repertoires, and roughly 11 million of these chains were shared by at least two donors. A nearest-neighbor algorithm error-corrected the raw reads and collapsed the reads into unique sequences, merging closely related sequences to remove PCR and sequencing errors. To assign V, D and J gene segments, CDR3 sequences were aligned to IMGT reference sequences. For a sequence to be retained, a match of at least six nucleotides was required to both a V gene segment and a J gene segment. A rearrangement was called productive if the CDR3 had no stop codons and remained in frame with V and J, and every other rearrangement was called non-productive. CDR3 was defined according to IMGT convention as the region running from the second conserved V-encoded cysteine to the conserved J-encoded phenylalanine. In an earlier analysis of 550 to 650 of the donors, sequences lacking an unambiguous match to a single V gene segment were excluded. An earlier analysis of 500 to 700 of the donors classified V segments as functional when productive rearrangements were above 56.7% and as segregating when the standard deviation between donors was above 5%. To diagnose cytomegalovirus status from the catalog of TCR beta chain sequences, a statistical classification framework was built. In a later analysis, V and J genes were assigned by comparing TCR nucleotide sequences against IMGT/GENE-DB human TR gene sequences. In a later analysis, CDR3 sequences and most-parsimonious VDJ recombination scenarios were assigned using the TCRdist pipeline. In a later analysis, each TCR beta chain was defined by its CDR3 amino acid sequence together with its V-gene family, and reads without a unique V-gene family were excluded. To address suspected cross-contamination and a sequencing artifact, a later analysis removed over 500 highly shared, low-generation-probability nucleotide sequences. In a later analysis, a clonal expansion index for each public chain was calculated from normalized within-repertoire ranks of inferred template counts. Generation probabilities in a later analysis came from a VDJ recombination model fitted to out-of-frame rearrangements, and those results were checked against IGoR. Hypergeometric tests were used in a later analysis to score TCR-TCR, TCR-HLA and TCR-CMV co-occurrence, with a repertoire-size bias correction applied to the TCR pairs. In a later analysis, false discovery rates were estimated by permuting HLA or CMV assignments 20 times. In a later analysis, co-occurring TCRs were grouped with DBSCAN, and TCRdist sequence similarity was added when clustering was performed within HLA-allele-positive subsets. Co-occurrence clustering excluded repertoires with fewer than 30,000 or more than 120,000 public chains, plus five with anomalous nucleotide sharing. As stored in TCRdb, this immuneACCESS dataset retains in-frame rearrangements with V and J assigned. A fraction of the clones does not appear; measured against another copy, unresolved V genes explain less than half of the discrepancy, and the remainder lacks a known reason. The V and J calls and the clone size are those of that table, but D and trimming were determined from the DNA. Across this sample there are 170,000 or so clones, with 70% to 90% seen only once. The ten most abundant clones make up around 2.4% of the sample.

This entry belongs to a study of cytomegalovirus exposure and HLA in healthy donors listed by TCRdb under 2017. With respect to the entire study: An earlier analysis of 587 of the donors reported 250 to 350 Gb of sequence data and some 120 million unique TCR beta sequences from about 180 million T cells. HLA typing included class I and class II loci at four-digit resolution. Using immunosequencing, the study profiled T cell repertoires from roughly 650 subjects and related those repertoires to cytomegalovirus serostatus. Roughly 5 DR-DQ haplotypes were treated as single units for association and clustering because of strong linkage in the cohort. The study aimed to test whether signatures of past pathogen exposure could be identified by cataloging public T cell receptors. In addition to the first cohort of 666 subjects, a separate validation cohort of 100 to 150 different subjects was used. An early release covering just under 650 HLA-typed donors comprised about 310 gigabases of sequencing data and 85 million to 100 million unique TCR sequences. The study combined high-throughput TCR immunosequencing, statistical association of individual TCRs with disease status, and machine learning to predict cytomegalovirus infection status. Every repertoire in the discovery cohort had been generated on one and the same sequencing platform. The number of typed donors differed by locus: about 620-630 for A, B, C, DRB1 and DQB1; some 500 for DQA1; some 610 for DPA1; and some 470 for DPB1. In the later analysis, no new phenotypic data were used to find candidate immune exposures; instead, reliance was placed on TCR beta sequences and their occurrence across donors. Genome-wide SNP genotypes for about three fifths of the roughly 670 donors were used in a later genetic analysis, which treated that subset as a discovery cohort. Among about 400 genotyped donors of the cohort, an average of around 250,000 unique TCR beta nucleotide sequences was sequenced per donor, of which about 19% were non-productive. Donor age, sex, ethnicity and CMV serostatus were compiled alongside the repertoire data. Of the roughly 400 genotyped donors, 80% to 90% were placed in the genetic ancestry cluster associated with self-reported Caucasian donors. An earlier analysis of around 640 of the donors used high-throughput TCR beta sequencing to judge whether each TCR beta V gene segment behaved as functional or pseudogenic. A later analysis re-analyzed previously published TCR beta repertoires from 666 donors and added high-resolution HLA genotyping to study TCR occurrence patterns.

The cohort consisted of 666 healthy bone marrow donors. At the time of sampling, every cohort member was nominally healthy, though immune exposures that went unrecorded were likely present. The donor was CMV seronegative and was included in the group of under 450 seronegative cohort members. Every donor gave a peripheral blood sample, and the peripheral blood mononuclear cells from that sample were used for TCR beta sequencing. Genomic DNA extraction from the blood cell samples was performed with the Qiagen DNeasy Blood Extraction Kit. The germline V gene (reference sequence) provides CDR1 SEHNR and CDR2 FQNEAQ. The CDR3 sequence holds 19 residues, the cysteine and phenylalanine included. Solely the CDR3 DNA is kept, with 57 bases framed from the first base. The paper as a whole reports these results and caveats: A few of the identified cytomegalovirus-associated TCR beta chains were confirmed in vitro to be specific for cytomegalovirus antigens. Across donors, most TCR sequences were observed very rarely, whereas some public TCRs were present in many individuals. A later genetic analysis reported fewer N-insertions in productive TCRs among donors in an Asian-associated ancestry cluster than the roughly 690-donor mean. The authors suggested that the approach could potentially be generalized to other disease states and immunological phenotypes. In a later analysis, most CMV-associated TCR beta chains were found to appear HLA-restricted, with HLA associations seemingly driven largely by CMV exposure. This cohort had only TCR beta chains sequenced, and the lack of alpha or paired-chain data limited which features could be detected. In a later analysis, several top co-occurrence clusters were reported to appear linked to parvovirus B19, influenza, CMV and Epstein-Barr virus. A cluster of highly shared sequence variants was judged likely to be a technical artifact of the sequencing pipeline. Cytomegalovirus status was reported to be diagnosed by the classifier with high specificity and sensitivity in both the original and validation cohorts. For the cohort, immune exposure information was limited to CMV serostatus. A further reported finding was that TCR beta sequences accurately predicted the HLA-A and HLA-B alleles for most subjects in the first cohort. In a later analysis, TCR association rates were found to vary across HLA loci, with the most associated TCRs seen for DRB1 alleles and the fewest for HLA-C alleles. Linkage disequilibrium might explain the correlated functional status among segregating V segments, but an unknown experimental factor could not be excluded. In a later analysis, some 17,000 TCR beta sequences were associated with specific HLA alleles at a false discovery rate of 0.05. Compared with equally common non-associated chains, HLA-associated TCR beta chains in a later analysis were more clonally expanded and had lower generation probabilities. Some IMGT-functional V segments, including TRBV6-2 and TRBV6-3, could not be told apart with the 87-base-pair reads, so those segments were excluded. Assigning TCR associations to individual alleles was difficult when HLA alleles, especially DR and DQ, strongly co-occurred. Roughly uniform sequencing depth across donors was assumed in presence/absence analyses, although this assumption may not hold. In a later genetic analysis, a missense DCLRE1C variant was associated with V-gene and J-gene trimming of TCR beta chains, and the association was replicated in an independent cohort. In the study, approximately 160 TCR beta chains were listed as associated with cytomegalovirus. Because HLA typing was unavailable for some donors at each locus, only the typed subset was used in association tests. In an earlier analysis of about 540 of the donors, most TCR beta V segments were observed in productive rearrangements about 87% or about 30% of the time, broadly matching IMGT annotations. The earlier analysis of almost 600 of the donors excluded approximately 15 rarely observed V segments, including chromosome 9 orphons, because counts were too low.

The sequencing sample was made of PBMCs. This TCR came from a woman in her twenties or thirties in good health and CMV-seronegative. The sequence links TRBV7-9 to TRBJ2-1; matching of 6 bases hints at TRBD2 as the D gene. The DNA sequence is as follows: TGTTCCAGCAGCTTAGTCGCCCGGGGAGGCCACAACTCCTACAATGAGCAGTTCTTC. Its amino acids are CSSSLVARGGHNSYNEQFF.